The 28 T cell receptor beta chains below were found in one sample sequenced in a study of blood T cell repertoires in COVID-19. Produced via immunoSEQ multiplex PCR; TCRdb's table is partial and in-frame only. The table shows about 200,000 clones, with roughly 80% occurring only once. The sample comprised peripheral blood. The origin of the receptors is a man between 60 and 70 years old with COVID-19, enrolled during active disease.

CDR3 in amino acids: CASSSSLQGSYNSPLHF. For the CDR3, the DNA is TGTGCCAGCAGCTCGTCTCTGCAGGGCTCCTATAATTCACCCCTCCACTTT. This rearrangement joins TRBV7-9 to TRBJ1-6, with a weak D call TRBD1 (5 bases). This CDR3 region has 17 residues. CDR1 SEHNR and CDR2 FQNEAQ come from the germline V gene (reference sequence). Trimming took 4 bases from V and 0 from J, leaving 13 bases between them.

CDR3 amino acids: CASGKDRDAGNTIYF. As DNA, the CDR3 is TGTGCCAGCGGGAAGGACAGGGATGCAGGAAACACCATATATTTT. V gene TRBV27 combines with J gene TRBJ1-3; 8 bases are a match to TRBD1. The CDR3 spans 15 residues. CDR1 MNHEY and CDR2 SMNVEV come from the germline V gene (reference sequence). J gave up 4 bases and V 8 bases, and 10 bases lay outside the gene matches.

The chain employs TRBV21-1 and TRBJ1-3; the table names TRBD1, a call not compared with the DNA. TRBV21-1 is annotated as a pseudogene. This CDR3 region has 16 residues. The CDR3: CASFPRRQFSGNTIYF. The CDR3 DNA reads as TGTGCCAGCTTCCCACGGAGACAGTTCTCTGGAAACACCATATATTTT.

DNA for the CDR3: TGTGCCAGCAGCTTCTGGGGGGCTGGAAACACCATATATTTT. This gives the protein CASSFWGAGNTIYF. The chain employs TRBV7-2 and TRBJ1-3; D may be TRBD1 (5 bases). V lost 3 bases to trimming and J lost 2 bases, with 8 bases between them. Germline V gene lookup returns CDR1 SGHTA and CDR2 FQGNSA. The CDR3 is 14 amino acids.

V gene TRBV5-1 combines with J gene TRBJ1-2; D is unclear. Trimming removed 1 base at V and 0 bases at J, with 10 bases between. The CDR3 is 15 residues long. Germline CDR1 is SGHRS and CDR2 is YFSETQ. The CDR3 spells CASSLNPVANYGYTF. The CDR3 DNA follows: TGCGCCAGCAGCTTGAACCCGGTAGCTAACTATGGCTACACCTTC.

This clone was counted a single time. The chain has TRBV7-9 and TRBJ1-1, with 7 positions matching TRBD1. V was pared by 5 bases and J by 7 bases, with 7 bases of the junction left unmatched. The CDR3 sequence is 13 residues long. Germline V lookup: CDR1 SEHNR, CDR2 FQNEAQ (reference sequence). CDR3 loop: CASSGDRAGEAFF. CDR3 nucleotides: TGTGCCAGCAGCGGTGACAGGGCGGGTGAAGCTTTCTTT.

CDR3 nucleotide sequence: TGTGCCAGCAGCTTGTCGGTCAGGGGTGGGTACGAGCAGTACTTC. Its translation: CASSLSVRGGYEQYF. The V and J genes are TRBV5-8 and TRBJ2-7; the D gene is possibly TRBD1 (6 bases). The CDR3 is 15 residues long. V was pared by 1 base and J by 4 bases, with 15 bases between. From germline, CDR1 is SGHTS and CDR2 YDEGEE.

This sequence joins TRBV6-5 and TRBJ2-7; 7 positions agree with TRBD2. This CDR3 spans 13 amino acids. Losses at the gene ends were 6 bases for V and 6 bases for J; bases not matched to a gene: 8. Germline values: CDR1 MNHEY, CDR2 SVGAGI. The CDR3 spells CASRRDYLSEQYF. CDR3 in DNA: TGTGCCAGCAGAAGGGACTACTTAAGCGAGCAGTACTTC.

CDR3 DNA: TGTGCCAGCAGTTCCGACAGGGGGCGAGGGAACACTGAAGCTTTCTTT. Its protein product is CASSSDRGRGNTEAFF. The J gene is TRBJ1-1, the V gene TRBV27; 10 bases line up with TRBD1. The CDR3 totals 16 residues. The junction had 6 bases not matched to a gene; V was cut back by 4 bases and J by 1 base. Per germline, CDR1 MNHEY and CDR2 SMNVEV (reference sequence).

The chain links TRBV13 to TRBJ1-1; possibly TRBD1 for D (5 bases). CDR3 length: 12 residues. Germline loops: CDR1 PRHDT, CDR2 FYEKMQ (reference sequence). Trimming removed 1 base at V and 7 bases at J, with 7 bases between. For the CDR3, the DNA is TGTGCCAGCAGCTTAGAAAGGGGTGAAGCTTTCTTT. Its protein product is CASSLERGEAFF.

V usage is TRBV6-2 or TRBV6-3 and J usage is TRBJ1-6; 7 bases are shared with TRBD1. CDR1 is MNHEY and CDR2 is SVGEGT in the germline V gene. The V and J ends lost 5 bases and 0 bases, in that order; junction bases with no gene match: 7. The CDR3 spans 17 residues. CDR3 nucleotide sequence: TGTGCCAGCAGTCACCCCCGGGACAGCTCCTATAATTCACCCCTCCACTTT. This codes for CASSHPRDSSYNSPLHF.

This chain uses TRBV19 with TRBJ1-5, with 7 bases that match TRBD1. This CDR3 is built from 17 residues. V was pared by 6 bases and J by 2 bases, with 13 bases of the junction left unmatched. CDR1 is LNHDA, CDR2 SQIVND, per germline (reference sequence). For the CDR3, the DNA is TGTGCCAGTAGAGTATTAATGAGACAGGGTGGCAATCAGCCCCAGCATTTT. It translates to CASRVLMRQGGNQPQHF.

The DNA for the CDR3 is TGTGCCAGCAGCCAAGATGGTACAGGGTCTGGAAACACCATATATTTT. Translation: CASSQDGTGSGNTIYF. The chain recombines TRBV3-1 (or the pseudogene TRBV3-2) with TRBJ1-3; perhaps TRBD1 as D (6 bases). Germline CDR1 and CDR2: LGHDT and YNNKEL (reference sequence). The CDR3 has 16 amino acids. V lost 0 bases to trimming and J lost 1 base, with 10 bases between them.

The chain couples TRBV6-2 or TRBV6-3 to TRBJ2-7; D is undetermined. The CDR3 totals 13 residues. V gave up 2 bases and J gave up 1 base, with 6 bases separating them. The germline V gene encodes CDR1 MNHEY and CDR2 SVGEGT. The CDR3, as DNA: TGTGCCAGCAGTTACGGGCAATCCTACGAGCAGTACTTC. Protein sequence: CASSYGQSYEQYF.

The chain's CDR3 is CASSQDRDHYGYTF. CDR3 nucleotides: TGTGCCAGCAGCCAAGACAGGGACCACTATGGCTACACCTTC. The V gene is TRBV7-9, the J gene TRBJ1-2; 7 positions match TRBD1. After removal of 5 bases from V and 3 bases from J, the junction contained 6 bases not matched to a gene. This CDR3 has 14 residues. The V gene's germline CDR1 is SEHNR and CDR2 FQNEAQ (reference sequence). The entire variable domain, with the rest obtained from reference TRBV7-9 and TRBJ1-2, is as follows: DTGVSQNPRHKITKRGQNVTFRCDPISEHNRLYWYRQTLGQGPEFLTYFQNEAQLEKSRLLSDRFSAERPKGSFSTLEIQRTEQGDSAMYLCASSQDRDHYGYTFGSGTRLTVV.

This chain's CDR3 is CAVMGGLAGKNEQFF. The DNA for the CDR3 is TGTGCCGTCATGGGGGGGCTAGCGGGGAAAAATGAGCAGTTCTTC. The V and J genes are TRBV28 and TRBJ2-1, with TRBD2 matching over 9 bases. CDR1 is MDHEN and CDR2 is SYDVKM in the germline V gene. V shed 11 bases and J 7 bases; nucleotides not matched to a gene: 15. The CDR3 totals 15 residues.

The chain is built from TRBV29-1 and TRBJ1-5, with a tentative D call TRBD1 (6 bases). The CDR3 covers 13 residues. V was cut by 7 bases and J by 4 bases, with 14 bases left in between. Looked up from germline, CDR1 is SQVTM and CDR2 is ANQGSEA. The chain's CDR3 is CSAGLGANQPQHF. The DNA for the CDR3 is TGCAGCGCAGGGTTGGGGGCAAATCAGCCCCAGCATTTT.

V is TRBV4-3 and J is TRBJ1-6, with 7 positions matching TRBD1. This CDR3 has 15 amino acids. The germline V gene encodes CDR1 LGHNA and CDR2 YSLEER. Losses at the gene ends were 1 base for V and 7 bases for J; bases not matched to a gene: 4. Here the CDR3 DNA reads TGCGCCAGCAGCCAAGGCCCAGGGGGAAATTCACCCCTCCACTTT. Encoded protein: CASSQGPGGNSPLHF.

The gene calls are TRBV7-9 and TRBJ2-7, with 10 bases lining up with TRBD1. The CDR3 loop spans 15 amino acids. Germline V lookup: CDR1 SEHNR, CDR2 FQNEAQ (reference sequence). Unmatched junction bases numbered 7, after V lost 6 bases and J lost 2 bases. The CDR3 DNA follows: TGTGCCAGCAGTTACAGGGACAGGGGCACCTACGAGCAGTACTTC. Translation: CASSYRDRGTYEQYF.

The chain couples TRBV6-2 or TRBV6-3 to TRBJ1-1; TRBD1 aligns across 9 bases. Per germline, CDR1 MNHEY and CDR2 SVGEGT. After removal of 6 bases from V and 5 bases from J, the junction contained 7 bases not matched to a gene. The CDR3 sequence is 14 residues long. Written as DNA, the CDR3 is TGTGCCAGCAGCCCTCTCGGGACAGGGACTGAAGCTTTCTTT. Translated: CASSPLGTGTEAFF.

In its sample, this clone was seen once. CDR3 protein: CASSTGGNEQFF. The CDR3 nucleotides are TGTGCCAGTAGTACAGGGGGCAATGAGCAGTTCTTC. The J gene is TRBJ2-1, the V gene TRBV19; TRBD1 agrees at 7 bases. CDR1 is LNHDA and CDR2 is SQIVND in the germline V gene (reference sequence). After removal of 4 bases from V and 6 bases from J, the junction contained 0 bases not matched to a gene. The CDR3 spans 12 residues.

V gene TRBV4-2 combines with J gene TRBJ2-7; 7 nucleotides line up with TRBD2. J was trimmed by 2 bases and V by 0 bases; bases with no gene match: 7. Germline lookup yields CDR1 LGHNA and CDR2 YNFKEQ. The CDR3 length is 16 residues. CDR3 in amino acids: CASSQEIVGGPYEQYF. The DNA for the CDR3 is TGTGCCAGCAGCCAAGAGATCGTGGGAGGGCCCTACGAGCAGTACTTC.

V usage is TRBV6-5 and J usage is TRBJ1-1; TRBD1 aligns across 10 bases. V lost 5 bases and J lost 3; bases outside the gene matches: 3. The germline gives CDR1 MNHEY, CDR2 SVGAGI. This CDR3 comprises 14 residues. The DNA for the CDR3 is TGTGCCAGCAGTCCGGGACAGGGGTACACTGAAGCTTTCTTT. Its protein product is CASSPGQGYTEAFF.

This sequence joins TRBV12-2 and TRBJ1-2. TRBV12-2 is a known pseudogene. The CDR3 runs 16 residues. This chain's CDR3 is CASRLGVGRNCCGYTF. The CDR3 DNA reads TGTGCAAGTCGCTTAGGGGTCGGGAGAAACTGCTGTGGCTACACCTTC.

This rearrangement joins TRBV18 to TRBJ1-1; 9 nucleotides align to TRBD1. This CDR3 region has 15 residues. Per the germline V gene, CDR1 is KGHSH and CDR2 is LQKENI. Germline trimming cut 3 bases from V and 10 bases from J; bases unmatched to any gene: 12. The CDR3 spells CASSPVFRDRVGAFF. In DNA, the CDR3 is TGTGCCAGCTCACCTGTGTTCCGGGACAGGGTTGGAGCTTTCTTT.

The V and J genes are TRBV3-1 (or the pseudogene TRBV3-2) and TRBJ1-5; tentative D call: TRBD1 (5 bases). Germline values: CDR1 LGHDT, CDR2 YNNKEL (reference sequence). V was clipped by 5 bases and J by 6 bases, with 8 bases between them. The CDR3 loop spans 12 amino acids. CDR3 sequence (DNA): TGTGCCAGCAGCTCAGGGTTTCAGCCCCAGCATTTT. Its protein is CASSSGFQPQHF.

This chain joins TRBV7-9 and TRBJ1-2; possibly TRBD1 for D (5 bases). This CDR3 comprises 13 residues. The germline CDR1 and CDR2 sequences are SEHNR and FQNEAQ (reference sequence). Trimming left V 4 bases short and J 2 bases short, with 8 bases between. CDR3 sequence (DNA): TGTGCCAGCAGCTCGACAGAGAACTATGGCTACACCTTC. The encoded protein is CASSSTENYGYTF.

Points on this clone: In the same sample, other DNA sequences code for this CDR3. This rearrangement joins TRBV6-5 to TRBJ2-5; weak D call: TRBD1 (6 bases). V gave up 5 bases and J gave up 5 bases, with 18 bases separating them. This CDR3 contains 15 residues. Germline V gene sequence: CDR1 MNHEY, CDR2 SVGAGI. The CDR3 loop is CASSTRRGRGETQYF. As DNA, the CDR3 is TGTGCCAGCAGTACCCGAAGGGGGAGAGGTGAGACCCAGTACTTC.